The 11 T cell receptor beta chains below come from one sample, sequenced in a study of metastatic and nonmetastatic thyroid tumors. Patients underwent thyroid surgery, and none had received any treatment before it. Using MiXCR, TCRdb reanalyzed the PCR reads. The sample contains 36,000 or so clones, around 33% of which appear only once. Sequencing was performed on tumor tissue. These receptors originate from a female donor with papillary thyroid cancer or a benign thyroid nodule (not recorded which). Some clones in this sample may be carry-over from other donors' samples.

Turning to this clone: A junction boundary mismatches the germline segment, possibly from a read error. V and J are TRBV19 and TRBJ1-3; no reliable D call. The CDR3 runs 12 residues. CDR1 and CDR2 (germline): LNHDA, SQIVND (reference sequence). The CDR3: CASTYSGKTIYF. The CDR3 DNA reads TGTGCCAGTACTTACTCTGGAAAGACCATATATTTT.

This clone was counted between two and nine times. The chain is built from TRBV19 and TRBJ2-3; D tentatively reads TRBD1 or TRBD2 (5 bases each). Trimming removed 8 bases at V and 4 bases at J, with 13 bases between. Germline assignment: CDR1 LNHDA and CDR2 SQIVND (reference sequence). The CDR3 sequence is 13 residues long. Here the CDR3 reads CASRDHTPDTQYF. The CDR3 DNA sequence: TGTGCCAGTCGGGACCATACTCCAGATACGCAGTATTTT.

This chain uses TRBV15 with TRBJ2-5; tentatively, D is TRBD1 (6 bases). The CDR3 is 15 residues long. Trimming removed 2 bases from V and 2 bases from J, with 12 bases in between. Germline V gives CDR1 LNHNV, CDR2 YYDKDF (reference sequence). The CDR3 sequence: CATSRPTGSQETQYF. The CDR3 nucleotides are TGTGCCACCAGCAGACCCACAGGGTCACAAGAGACCCAGTACTTC.

This clone was seen just once. This sequence joins TRBV5-1 and TRBJ1-1; possible D gene TRBD1, 6 bases. This CDR3 comprises 15 residues. Trimming removed 7 bases at V and 7 bases at J, with 23 bases between. Germline CDR1 SGHRS, CDR2 YFSETQ. CDR3 residues: CASSIGRGGGDEAFF. The CDR3 nucleotides are TGCGCCAGCTCGATAGGCAGGGGCGGAGGAGATGAAGCTTTCTTT.

This clone is a singleton in its sample. The chain uses TRBV4-1 and TRBJ1-5, with unresolved D. Germline V gives CDR1 MGHRA, CDR2 YSYEKL. V was clipped by 0 bases and J by 7 bases, with 10 bases between them. This CDR3 is built from 14 residues. CDR3 amino acids: CASSQEDSGQPQHF. The CDR3 DNA is TGCGCCAGCAGCCAAGAAGATTCAGGACAGCCCCAGCATTTT.

This clone was counted a few times. This chain uses TRBV19 with TRBJ1-1, with 7 bases that match TRBD1. This CDR3 has 13 amino acids. V lost 4 bases, J lost 3 bases, and 2 bases stayed unmatched. Per the germline V gene, CDR1 is LNHDA and CDR2 is SQIVND (reference sequence). The CDR3 region has the DNA TGTGCCAGTAGTACCACAGGGGACACTGAAGCTTTCTTT. This gives the protein CASSTTGDTEAFF.

The J gene is TRBJ1-5, the V gene TRBV18; the D gene is possibly TRBD1 (6 bases). The CDR3 has 15 residues. V lost 3 bases and J 4 bases, leaving 13 bases between the germline ends. Germline values: CDR1 KGHSH, CDR2 LQKENI. Here the CDR3 DNA reads TGTGCCAGCTCACCTCAGGACAGTCATAATCAGCCCCAGCATTTT. It is translated as CASSPQDSHNQPQHF.

The chain employs TRBV20-1 and TRBJ2-5; TRBD1 aligns across 9 bases. The germline gives CDR1 DFQATT, CDR2 SNEGSKA (reference sequence). The CDR3 sequence is 15 residues long. Trimming took 6 bases from V and 6 from J; bases not matched to a gene: 14. CDR3 in DNA: TGCAGTGCCACCCCCGACCCGGGACAGGGAAAGACCCAGTACTTC. It yields the protein CSATPDPGQGKTQYF.

The V gene is TRBV5-1, the J gene TRBJ2-1; 7 bases are shared with TRBD1. J lost 5 bases, V lost 0 bases, and 5 bases had no gene match. The CDR3 length is 15 residues. The germline CDR1 and CDR2 sequences are SGHRS and YFSETQ. CDR3 in DNA: TGCGCCAGCAGCTTGGCCCAGGGGGTCCACAATGAGCAGTTCTTC. Translating gives CASSLAQGVHNEQFF.

V usage is TRBV10-3 and J usage is TRBJ1-1; 7 positions match TRBD1. This CDR3 has 15 amino acids. Germline V gene sequence: CDR1 ENHRY, CDR2 SYGVKD. The junction had 4 bases not matched to a gene; V was cut back by 2 bases and J by 1 base. The CDR3 region has the DNA TGTGCCATCAGTGAGACAGGGGCAGGGAACACTGAAGCTTTCTTT. Translating gives CAISETGAGNTEAFF.

This chain connects TRBV7-3 to TRBJ1-1, with D maybe TRBD1 (6 bases). The CDR3 is 16 residues long. V was clipped by 0 bases and J by 3 bases, with 14 bases between them. Germline CDR1 is SGHTA and CDR2 is FQGTGA. CDR3: CASSLTGTPAHTEAFF. The CDR3 DNA reads as TGTGCCAGCAGCTTAACCGGGACACCGGCCCACACTGAAGCTTTCTTT.